The subject of this entry is one T cell receptor (beta chain). Its antigen is as yet unknown. This specimen comes from a study of cytomegalovirus exposure and HLA in healthy donors. The junction had 7 bases not matched to a gene; V was cut back by 1 base and J by 5 bases. This CDR3 has 16 amino acids. From germline, CDR1 is SGHRS and CDR2 YFSETQ. Findings and caveats of the study: It was 150 to 200 TCR beta chains that were listed as cytomegalovirus-associated. In vitro work confirmed that a few CMV-associated chains recognize CMV antigens. Subsequent analysis found a tendency for first-cohort TCR clusters to co-occur within the 120 or so validation repertoires.

Repertoires were generated with immunoSEQ multiplex PCR, while TCRdb's copy carries only in-frame clones and drops some. The table shows approximately 100,000 clones, with about 93% occurring only once. The J gene is TRBJ2-2, the V gene TRBV5-1; 8 bases are shared with TRBD2. The sequence was obtained from a woman aged 25 to 45 in good health and CMV-seropositive. Sequenced material: PBMCs. The CDR3 reads CASSLSGSGDTGELFF. In DNA form, the CDR3 reads TGCGCCAGCAGCTTGTCGGGTAGCGGGGATACCGGGGAGCTGTTTTTT.